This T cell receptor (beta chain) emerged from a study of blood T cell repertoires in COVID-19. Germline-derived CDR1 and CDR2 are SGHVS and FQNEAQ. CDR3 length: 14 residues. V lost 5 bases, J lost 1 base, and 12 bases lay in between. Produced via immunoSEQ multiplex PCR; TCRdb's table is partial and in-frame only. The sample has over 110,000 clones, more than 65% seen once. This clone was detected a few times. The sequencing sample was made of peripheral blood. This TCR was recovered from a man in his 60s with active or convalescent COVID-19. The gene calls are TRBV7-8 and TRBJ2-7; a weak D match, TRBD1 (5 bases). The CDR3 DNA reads TGTGCCAGCAGCCCCCGCAGGGAATCCTACGAGCAGTACTTC. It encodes CASSPRRESYEQYF.